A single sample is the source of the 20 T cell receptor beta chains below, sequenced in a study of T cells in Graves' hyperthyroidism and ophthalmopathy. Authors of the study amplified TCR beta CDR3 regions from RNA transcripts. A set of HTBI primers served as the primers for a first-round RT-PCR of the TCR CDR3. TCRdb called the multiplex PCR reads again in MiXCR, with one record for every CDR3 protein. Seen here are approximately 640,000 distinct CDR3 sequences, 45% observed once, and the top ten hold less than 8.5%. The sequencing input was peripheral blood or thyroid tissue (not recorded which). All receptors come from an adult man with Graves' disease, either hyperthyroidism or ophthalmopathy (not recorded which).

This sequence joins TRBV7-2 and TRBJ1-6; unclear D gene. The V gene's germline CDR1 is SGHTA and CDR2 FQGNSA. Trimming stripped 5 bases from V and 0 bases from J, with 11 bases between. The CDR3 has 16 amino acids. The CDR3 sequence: CASSAFGSSYNSPLHF. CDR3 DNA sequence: TGTGCCAGCAGCGCTTTCGGTAGCTCCTATAATTCACCCCTCCACTTT.

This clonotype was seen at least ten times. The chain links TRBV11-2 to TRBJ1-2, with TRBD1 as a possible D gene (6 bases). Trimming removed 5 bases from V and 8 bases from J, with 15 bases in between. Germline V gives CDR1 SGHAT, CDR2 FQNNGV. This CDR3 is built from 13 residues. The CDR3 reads CASSEYGGEGYTF. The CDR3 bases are TGTGCCAGCAGCGAGTACGGGGGCGAAGGCTACACCTTC. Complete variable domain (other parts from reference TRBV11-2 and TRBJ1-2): EAGVAQSPRYKIIEKRQSVAFWCNPISGHATLYWYQQILGQGPKLLIQFQNNGVVDDSQLPKDRFSAERLKGVDSTLKIQPAKLEDSAVYLCASSEYGGEGYTFGSGTRLTVV.

The CDR3 loop is CASGLATGYEQYF. The CDR3 DNA reads TGTGCTAGTGGTTTGGCGACAGGGTACGAGCAGTACTTC. The chain recombines TRBV2 with TRBJ2-7, with TRBD1 matching over 7 bases. The CDR3 spans 13 residues. CDR1 and CDR2 (germline): SNHLY, FYNNEI.

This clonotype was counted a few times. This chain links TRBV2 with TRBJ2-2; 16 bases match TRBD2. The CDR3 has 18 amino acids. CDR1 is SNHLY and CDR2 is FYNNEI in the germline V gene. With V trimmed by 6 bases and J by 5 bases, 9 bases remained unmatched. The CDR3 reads CASREGLAGGPWTGELFF. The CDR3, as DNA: TGTGCCAGCAGGGAGGGACTAGCGGGAGGGCCATGGACCGGGGAGCTGTTTTTT.

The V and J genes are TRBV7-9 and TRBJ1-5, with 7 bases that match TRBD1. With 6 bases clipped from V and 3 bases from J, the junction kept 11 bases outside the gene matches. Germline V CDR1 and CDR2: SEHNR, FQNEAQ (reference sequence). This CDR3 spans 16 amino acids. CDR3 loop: CASSPTGTANNQPQHF. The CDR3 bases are TGTGCCAGCAGTCCAACAGGGACAGCTAACAATCAGCCCCAGCATTTT.

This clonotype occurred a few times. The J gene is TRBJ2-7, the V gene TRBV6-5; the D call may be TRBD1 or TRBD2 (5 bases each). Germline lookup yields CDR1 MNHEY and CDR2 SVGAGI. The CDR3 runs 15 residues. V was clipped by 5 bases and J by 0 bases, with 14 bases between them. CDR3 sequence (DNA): TGTGCCAGCAGTGACGGGACCTCCAGCTCCTACGAGCAGTACTTC. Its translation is CASSDGTSSSYEQYF.

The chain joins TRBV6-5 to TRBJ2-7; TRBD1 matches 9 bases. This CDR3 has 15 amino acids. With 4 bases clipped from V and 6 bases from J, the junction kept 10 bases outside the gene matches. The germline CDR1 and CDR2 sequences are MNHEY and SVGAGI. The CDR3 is CASSLFRQGGREQYF. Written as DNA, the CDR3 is TGTGCCAGCAGTTTGTTTCGACAGGGGGGCCGCGAGCAGTACTTC.

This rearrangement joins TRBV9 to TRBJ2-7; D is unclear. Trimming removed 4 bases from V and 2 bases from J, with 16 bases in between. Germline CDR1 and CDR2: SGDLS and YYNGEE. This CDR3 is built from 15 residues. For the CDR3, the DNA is TGTGCCAGCAGCCCAGACGGCCCGCCGGCCTACGAGCAGTACTTC. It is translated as CASSPDGPPAYEQYF.

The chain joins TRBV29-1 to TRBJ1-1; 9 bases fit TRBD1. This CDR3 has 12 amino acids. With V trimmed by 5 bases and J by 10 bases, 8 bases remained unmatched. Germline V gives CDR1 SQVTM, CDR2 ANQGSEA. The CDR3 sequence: CSVSQGQGRAFF. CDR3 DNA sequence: TGCAGCGTTTCCCAGGGACAGGGTCGAGCTTTCTTT.

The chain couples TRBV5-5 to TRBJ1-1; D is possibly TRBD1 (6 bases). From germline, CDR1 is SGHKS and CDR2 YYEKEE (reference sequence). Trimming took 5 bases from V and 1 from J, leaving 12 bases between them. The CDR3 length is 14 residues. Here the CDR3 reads CASRKQGPNTEAFF. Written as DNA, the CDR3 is TGTGCCAGCAGGAAACAGGGCCCGAACACTGAAGCTTTCTTT.

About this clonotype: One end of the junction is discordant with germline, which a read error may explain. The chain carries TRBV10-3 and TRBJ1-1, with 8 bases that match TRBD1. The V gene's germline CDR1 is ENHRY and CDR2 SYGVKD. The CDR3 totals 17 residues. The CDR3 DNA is TGTGCCAGCAGTGTCGTGCAGGGGGCAGTCGGTTTCACTGAAACTTTCTTT. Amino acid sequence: CASSVVQGAVGFTETFF.

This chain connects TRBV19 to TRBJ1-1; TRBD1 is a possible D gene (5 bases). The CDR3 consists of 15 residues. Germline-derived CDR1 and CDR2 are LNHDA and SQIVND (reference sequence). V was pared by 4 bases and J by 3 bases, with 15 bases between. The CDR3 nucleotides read TGTGCCAGTAGTACCCCCCAGGGATCGGACACTGAAGCTTTCTTT. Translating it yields CASSTPQGSDTEAFF. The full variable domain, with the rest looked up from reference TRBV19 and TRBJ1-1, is DGGITQSPKYLFRKEGQNVTLSCEQNLNHDAMYWYRQDPGQGLRLIYYSQIVNDFQKGDIAEGYSVSREKKESFPLTVTSAQKNPTAFYLCASSTPQGSDTEAFFGQGTRLTVV.

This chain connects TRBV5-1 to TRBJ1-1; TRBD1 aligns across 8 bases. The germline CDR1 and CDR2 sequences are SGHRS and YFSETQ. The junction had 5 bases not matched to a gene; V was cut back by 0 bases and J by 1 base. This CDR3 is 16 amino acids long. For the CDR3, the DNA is TGCGCCAGCAGCTTGGTTCCAGGGGGCACGAACACTGAAGCTTTCTTT. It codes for CASSLVPGGTNTEAFF.

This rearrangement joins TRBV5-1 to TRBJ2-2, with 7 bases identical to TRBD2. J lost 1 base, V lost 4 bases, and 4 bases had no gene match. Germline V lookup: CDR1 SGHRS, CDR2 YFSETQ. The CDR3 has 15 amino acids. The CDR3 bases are TGCGCCAGCAGCCCCAGCGGGATGAACACCGGGGAGCTGTTTTTT. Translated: CASSPSGMNTGELFF.

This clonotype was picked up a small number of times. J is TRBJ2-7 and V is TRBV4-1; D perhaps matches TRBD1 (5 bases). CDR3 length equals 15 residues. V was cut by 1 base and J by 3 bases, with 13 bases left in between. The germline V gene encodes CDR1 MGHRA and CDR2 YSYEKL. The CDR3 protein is CASSQGVWGNYEQYF. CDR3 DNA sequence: TGCGCCAGCAGCCAAGGAGTGTGGGGCAACTACGAGCAGTACTTC.

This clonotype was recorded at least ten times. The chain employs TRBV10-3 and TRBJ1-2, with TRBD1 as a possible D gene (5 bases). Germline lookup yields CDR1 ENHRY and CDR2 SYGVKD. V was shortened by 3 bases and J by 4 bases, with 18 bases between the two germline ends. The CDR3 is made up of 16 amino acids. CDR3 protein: CAISDGDLGAIYGYTF. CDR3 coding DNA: TGTGCCATCAGTGACGGGGACCTTGGGGCTATCTATGGCTACACCTTC.

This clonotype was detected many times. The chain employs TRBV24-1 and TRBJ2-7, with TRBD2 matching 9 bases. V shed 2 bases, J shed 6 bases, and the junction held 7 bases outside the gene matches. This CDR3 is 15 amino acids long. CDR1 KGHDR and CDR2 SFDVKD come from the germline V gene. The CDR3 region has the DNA TGTGCCACCAGTGATTGGGATAGCGGGAGTGGCGAGCAGTACTTC. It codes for CATSDWDSGSGEQYF.

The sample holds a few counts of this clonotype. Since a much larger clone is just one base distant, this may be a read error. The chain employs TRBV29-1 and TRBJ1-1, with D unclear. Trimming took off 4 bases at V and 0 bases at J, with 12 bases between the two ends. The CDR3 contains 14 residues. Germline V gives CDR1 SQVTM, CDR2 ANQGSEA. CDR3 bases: TGCAGCGTTGTAGATGTGACGGTGAACACTGAAGCTTTCTTT. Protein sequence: CSVVDVTVNTEAFF.

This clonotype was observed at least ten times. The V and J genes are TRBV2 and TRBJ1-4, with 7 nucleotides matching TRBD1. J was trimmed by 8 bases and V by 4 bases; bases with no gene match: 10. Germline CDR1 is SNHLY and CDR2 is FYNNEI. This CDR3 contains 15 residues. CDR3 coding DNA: TGTGCCAGCAGTGTAACAGGGGAAGGAATAGAAAAACTGTTTTTT. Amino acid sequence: CASSVTGEGIEKLFF.

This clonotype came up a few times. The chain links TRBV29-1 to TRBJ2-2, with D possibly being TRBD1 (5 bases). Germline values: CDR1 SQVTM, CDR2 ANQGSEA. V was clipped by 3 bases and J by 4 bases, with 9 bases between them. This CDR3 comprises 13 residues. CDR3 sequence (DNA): TGCAGCGTTGATTGGGGCACCACCGGGGAGCTGTTTTTT. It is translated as CSVDWGTTGELFF.